Listed here are 27 T cell receptor beta chains from one sample, sequenced in a study of CD8+ T cells in alopecia areata. Sequencing templates came from extracted RNA that was reverse transcribed into cDNA. Produced via immunoSEQ multiplex PCR; TCRdb's table is partial and in-frame only. The sample has 150,000 or so clones; about 49% are singletons. The sequenced sample was CD8+ T cells sorted from blood, obtained at week 0. The origin of the receptors is a human donor with alopecia areata.

V usage is TRBV25-1 and J usage is TRBJ2-4; the D call may be TRBD1 or TRBD2 (5 bases each). V lost 8 bases and J 8 bases, leaving 25 bases between the germline ends. Germline V gene data show CDR1 as MGHDK and CDR2 as SYGVNS. The CDR3 has 16 residues. The chain's CDR3 is CASRSSLSQGRDIQYF. The CDR3 bases are TGTGCCAGCCGCTCCTCTTTATCTCAGGGACGGGACATTCAGTACTTC.

The chain has TRBV27 and TRBJ2-1; D tentatively reads TRBD1 or TRBD2 (5 bases each). Germline CDR1 MNHEY, CDR2 SMNVEV (reference sequence). Between the trimmed V and J ends, which lost 2 bases and 11 bases, there was a span of 7 bases. The length of the CDR3 is 11 residues. The CDR3 bases are TGTGCCAGCAGTTTACCGGGACAGCAGTTCTTC. It is translated as CASSLPGQQFF.

The chain couples TRBV30 to TRBJ2-1, with 10 positions matching TRBD2. V was pared by 4 bases and J by 4 bases, with 10 bases of the junction left unmatched. The CDR3 covers 16 residues. Germline lookup yields CDR1 GTSNPN and CDR2 SVGIG (reference sequence). The CDR3 DNA reads TGTGCCTGGACCTTATCTGGAGCGGGGGGGTACAATGAGCAGTTCTTC. Translating it yields CAWTLSGAGGYNEQFF.

The gene calls are TRBV5-1 and TRBJ2-3, with 8 bases that match TRBD1. This CDR3 is built from 14 residues. The germline CDR1 and CDR2 sequences are SGHRS and YFSETQ. Germline trimming cut 4 bases from V and 3 bases from J; bases unmatched to any gene: 4. This chain's CDR3 is CASSLDRVTDTQYF. Here the CDR3 DNA reads TGCGCCAGCAGCCTGGACAGGGTGACAGATACGCAGTATTTT.

The rearrangement uses TRBV30 and TRBJ2-1; 9 positions match TRBD1. Looked up from germline, CDR1 is GTSNPN and CDR2 is SVGIG (reference sequence). V shed 1 base and J 3 bases; nucleotides not matched to a gene: 4. This CDR3 spans 15 amino acids. CDR3 residues: CAWSAGTGLYNEQFF. DNA for the CDR3: TGTGCCTGGAGTGCCGGGACAGGGCTCTACAATGAGCAGTTCTTC.

This rearrangement joins TRBV29-1 to TRBJ1-2, with TRBD1 identical over 10 bases. This CDR3 is 15 amino acids long. After removal of 0 bases from V and 4 bases from J, the junction contained 5 bases not matched to a gene. Germline assignment: CDR1 SQVTM and CDR2 ANQGSEA. The CDR3 protein is CSVEDHGQGGYGYTF. DNA for the CDR3: TGCAGCGTTGAAGATCACGGACAGGGGGGCTATGGCTACACCTTC.

This rearrangement joins TRBV6-5 to TRBJ2-5; tentatively, D is TRBD1 or TRBD2 (6 bases each). The CDR3 consists of 13 residues. V lost 7 bases and J 1 base, leaving 10 bases between the germline ends. Per the germline V gene, CDR1 is MNHEY and CDR2 is SVGAGI. DNA for the CDR3: TGTGCCAGCACAGGAGGGGGCCAAGAGACCCAGTACTTC. Its translation is CASTGGGQETQYF.

The V call is TRBV13, the J call TRBJ1-1; possible D gene TRBD1, 5 bases. V gave up 0 bases and J gave up 0 bases, with 20 bases separating them. Germline V CDR1 and CDR2: PRHDT, FYEKMQ (reference sequence). The CDR3 is 19 amino acids. The CDR3 coding sequence is TGTGCCAGCAGCTTAGGGACAGCATATACAGAGAACATGAACACTGAAGCTTTCTTT. Translation: CASSLGTAYTENMNTEAFF.

This clone was observed a handful of times. Here the CDR3 reads CAISESAGEETQYF. The CDR3 coding sequence is TGTGCCATCAGTGAGTCGGCGGGAGAAGAGACCCAGTACTTC. The chain couples TRBV10-3 to TRBJ2-5; 7 nucleotides agree with TRBD2. J gave up 3 bases and V 0 bases, and 1 base lay outside the gene matches. This CDR3 is 14 amino acids long. CDR1 and CDR2 from the germline V gene are ENHRY and SYGVKD.

This rearrangement joins TRBV5-4 to TRBJ2-7; 7 bases match TRBD2. The CDR3 loop spans 14 amino acids. The J segment lost 3 bases and the V segment lost 4 bases, leaving 7 bases of the junction unmatched. Germline loops: CDR1 SGHNT, CDR2 YYREEE (reference sequence). As DNA, the CDR3 is TGTGCCAGCAGCCGGGGACTAAACCTCTACGAGCAGTACTTC. It translates to CASSRGLNLYEQYF.

V gene TRBV5-6 combines with J gene TRBJ1-1; TRBD1 is a possible D gene (5 bases). The CDR3 is 15 residues long. Per the germline V gene, CDR1 is SGHDT and CDR2 is YYEEEE. Trimming stripped 2 bases from V and 1 base from J, with 12 bases between. The CDR3 protein is CASSFGTPQNTEAFF. In DNA, the CDR3 is TGTGCCAGCAGCTTCGGGACGCCTCAGAACACTGAAGCTTTCTTT. The variable domain in full, completed from reference TRBV5-6 and TRBJ1-1, reads DAGVTQSPTHLIKTRGQQVTLRCSPKSGHDTVSWYQQALGQGPQFIFQYYEEEERQRGNFPDRFSGHQFPNYSSELNVNALLLGDSALYLCASSFGTPQNTEAFFGQGTRLTVV.

This chain uses TRBV9 with TRBJ1-2; 8 bases align to TRBD1. Per germline, CDR1 SGDLS and CDR2 YYNGEE. V lost 2 bases and J lost 4; bases outside the gene matches: 7. This CDR3 contains 15 residues. The CDR3 nucleotides are TGTGCCAGCAGCGTCGGACAGGGAGGATTCTATGGCTACACCTTC. This sequence encodes CASSVGQGGFYGYTF. The full variable domain, its missing parts supplied by reference TRBV9 and TRBJ1-2, is DSGVTQTPKHLITATGQRVTLRCSPRSGDLSVYWYQQSLDQGLQFLIQYYNGEERAKGNILERFSAQQFPDLHSELNLSSLELGDSALYFCASSVGQGGFYGYTFGSGTRLTVV.

The genes are TRBV13 and TRBJ2-1; 11 bases are shared with TRBD2. J gave up 5 bases and V 5 bases, and 8 bases lay outside the gene matches. The CDR3 totals 16 residues. Germline V CDR1 and CDR2: PRHDT, FYEKMQ (reference sequence). The CDR3: CASSPDLAGGHNEQFF. The CDR3, as DNA: TGTGCCAGCAGCCCCGACCTAGCGGGGGGCCACAATGAGCAGTTCTTC.

The rearrangement joins TRBV19 to TRBJ2-5; D is ambiguous. The CDR3 length is 11 residues. The V gene's germline CDR1 is LNHDA and CDR2 SQIVND (reference sequence). Between the trimmed V and J ends, which lost 7 bases and 3 bases, there was a span of 6 bases. DNA of the CDR3: TGTGCCAGTAACCATAAAGAGACCCAGTACTTC. This translates into CASNHKETQYF.

The V call is TRBV27, the J call TRBJ2-3, with 11 bases aligning to TRBD2. Germline V gives CDR1 MNHEY, CDR2 SMNVEV (reference sequence). The CDR3 covers 17 residues. J gave up 2 bases and V 6 bases, and 10 bases lay outside the gene matches. CDR3 region: CASRFGVAGGPTDTQYF. The CDR3 bases are TGTGCCAGCAGGTTTGGGGTAGCGGGGGGGCCCACAGATACGCAGTATTTT.

This clone was observed a handful of times. The V and J genes are TRBV25-1 and TRBJ2-7, with D possibly TRBD2 on 5 matching bases. The CDR3 totals 11 residues. V lost 8 bases and J lost 6, with 11 bases in between. Germline-derived CDR1 and CDR2 are MGHDK and SYGVNS. The CDR3 DNA follows: TGTGCCAGCTCCCGGGAACGCGAGCAGTACTTC. This codes for CASSREREQYF.

The gene calls are TRBV2 and TRBJ2-2; D assignment may be TRBD1 or TRBD2 (6 bases each). This CDR3 is 16 amino acids long. Germline V gene lookup returns CDR1 SNHLY and CDR2 FYNNEI. Between the trimmed V and J ends, which lost 4 bases and 4 bases, there was a span of 16 bases. CDR3 DNA sequence: TGTGCCAGCAGTGCGTGGTCGGAGGGGGTCACCGGGGAGCTGTTTTTT. It specifies CASSAWSEGVTGELFF. Full variable domain (missing parts from reference TRBV2 and TRBJ2-2): EPEVTQTPSHQVTQMGQEVILRCVPISNHLYFYWYRQILGQKVEFLVSFYNNEISEKSEIFDDQFSVERPDGSNFTLKIRSTKLEDSAMYFCASSAWSEGVTGELFFGEGSRLTVL.

This clone was detected only a few times. The chain carries TRBV5-4 and TRBJ2-2; 7 positions match TRBD1. Trimming took 3 bases from V and 3 from J; bases not matched to a gene: 2. Germline values: CDR1 SGHNT, CDR2 YYREEE (reference sequence). This CDR3 is built from 14 residues. CDR3 nucleotides: TGTGCCAGCAGCTACGGACAGGACACCGGGGAGCTGTTTTTT. Its translation: CASSYGQDTGELFF.

This clone was recorded a few times. V usage is TRBV4-1 and J usage is TRBJ2-1; 8 nucleotides match TRBD2. The length of the CDR3 is 17 residues. From germline, CDR1 is MGHRA and CDR2 YSYEKL. With 1 base clipped from V and 3 bases from J, the junction kept 8 bases outside the gene matches. The CDR3 reads CASSQGIAGGLYNEQFF. The CDR3 DNA follows: TGCGCCAGCAGCCAAGGAATTGCGGGGGGACTCTACAATGAGCAGTTCTTC.

The V and J genes are TRBV6-5 and TRBJ1-1; D is undetermined. From germline, CDR1 is MNHEY and CDR2 SVGAGI. This CDR3 comprises 14 residues. Trimming took off 4 bases at V and 1 base at J, with 10 bases between the two ends. The CDR3 nucleotides read TGTGCCAGCAGTTGGACCTCGGAGAACACTGAAGCTTTCTTT. Protein: CASSWTSENTEAFF.

This clone came up a few times. This chain joins TRBV7-9 and TRBJ1-6, with D possibly being TRBD1 (6 bases). From germline, CDR1 is SEHNR and CDR2 FQNEAQ (reference sequence). CDR3 length: 15 residues. Trimming removed 1 base at V and 7 bases at J, with 11 bases between. CDR3: CASSLVAGVNSPLHF. The DNA of the CDR3 is TGTGCCAGCAGCTTAGTTGCAGGGGTAAATTCACCCCTCCACTTT.

V is TRBV6-5 and J is TRBJ2-7; 9 bases agree with TRBD2. This CDR3 is built from 15 residues. The V gene end was trimmed by 3 bases and the J gene end by 3 bases; junction bases not matched to a gene: 6. Germline V gives CDR1 MNHEY, CDR2 SVGAGI. Here the CDR3 reads CASSYGSSGDYEQYF. Written as DNA, the CDR3 is TGTGCCAGCAGTTATGGGTCTAGCGGGGACTACGAGCAGTACTTC.

The chain links TRBV4-1 to TRBJ2-7; D is unclear. Germline V lookup: CDR1 MGHRA, CDR2 YSYEKL. The CDR3 extends over 13 amino acids. V was pared by 1 base and J by 3 bases, with 7 bases between. As DNA, the CDR3 is TGCGCCAGCAGCCAAGGACTGGTCTACGAGCAGTACTTC. It codes for CASSQGLVYEQYF.

This clone was observed a few times. The J gene is TRBJ2-7, the V gene TRBV29-1; 9 nucleotides agree with TRBD1. The ends lost 6 bases at V and 6 bases at J; junction bases unmatched: 6. CDR1 and CDR2 (germline): SQVTM, ANQGSEA. The CDR3 sequence is 12 residues long. The CDR3 DNA reads TGCAGCGTCCCCGGGACAGGGCTCGAGCAGTACTTC. It encodes CSVPGTGLEQYF.

The V call is TRBV27, the J call TRBJ2-5, with D maybe TRBD2 (6 bases). The CDR3 extends over 14 amino acids. Germline CDR1 reads MNHEY; CDR2 reads SMNVEV (reference sequence). V was clipped by 5 bases and J by 2 bases, with 12 bases between them. The CDR3 reads CASSTDGGQETQYF. The CDR3 region has the DNA TGTGCCAGCAGTACAGACGGGGGACAAGAGACCCAGTACTTC.

The V and J genes are TRBV5-1 and TRBJ1-2, with D possibly matching TRBD1 (6 bases). The CDR3 sequence is 15 residues long. Trimming took 0 bases from V and 6 from J, leaving 15 bases between them. From germline, CDR1 is SGHRS and CDR2 YFSETQ. CDR3 in DNA: TGCGCCAGCAGCTTGGCCAGGGTAGGGGGTGATGGCTACACCTTC. It yields the protein CASSLARVGGDGYTF.

CDR3 in amino acids: CASTDLGGQGYTGELFF. The CDR3, as DNA: TGTGCCAGCACCGATCTCGGGGGACAGGGGTACACCGGGGAGCTGTTTTTT. The chain couples TRBV2 to TRBJ2-2; 10 nucleotides line up with TRBD1. V lost 7 bases and J lost 3; bases outside the gene matches: 11. Germline V gene data show CDR1 as SNHLY and CDR2 as FYNNEI. This CDR3 is 17 amino acids long. Filled out from reference TRBV2 and TRBJ2-2, the complete variable domain reads EPEVTQTPSHQVTQMGQEVILRCVPISNHLYFYWYRQILGQKVEFLVSFYNNEISEKSEIFDDQFSVERPDGSNFTLKIRSTKLEDSAMYFCASTDLGGQGYTGELFFGEGSRLTVL.